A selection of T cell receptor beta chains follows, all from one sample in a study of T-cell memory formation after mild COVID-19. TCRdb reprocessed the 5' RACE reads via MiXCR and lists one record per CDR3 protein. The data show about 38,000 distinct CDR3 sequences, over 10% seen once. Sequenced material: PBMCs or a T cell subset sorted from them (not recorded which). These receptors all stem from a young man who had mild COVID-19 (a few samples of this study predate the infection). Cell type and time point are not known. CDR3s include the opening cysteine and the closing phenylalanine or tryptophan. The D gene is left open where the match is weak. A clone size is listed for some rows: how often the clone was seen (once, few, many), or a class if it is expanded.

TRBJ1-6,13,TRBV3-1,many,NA,TGTGCCAGCAGCCAAGCCATCGTCTCACCCCTCCACTTT,CASSQAIVSPLHF
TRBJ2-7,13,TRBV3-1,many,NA,TGTGCCAGCAGCCAAGGTTGGACCTACGAGCAGTACTTC,CASSQGWTYEQYF
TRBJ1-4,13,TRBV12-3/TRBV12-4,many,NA,TGTGCCAGCAGTTTAGGACAACTTGAAAAACTGTTTTTT,CASSLGQLEKLFF
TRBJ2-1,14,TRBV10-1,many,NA,TGCGCCAGCTCCAGGACAGTCGGGCGGGGGGAGCAGTTCTTC,CASSRTVGRGEQFF
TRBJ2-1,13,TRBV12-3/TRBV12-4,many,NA,TGTGCCAGCAGCCCCGGCTTTTACAATGAGCAGTTCTTC,CASSPGFYNEQFF
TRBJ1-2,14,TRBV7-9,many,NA,TGTGCCAGCAGCTTAGACAGGGTCTCTTATGGCTACACCTTC,CASSLDRVSYGYTF
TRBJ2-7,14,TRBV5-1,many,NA,TGCGCCAGCAGCTTATTGTCAAACGCCTACGAGCAGTACTTC,CASSLLSNAYEQYF
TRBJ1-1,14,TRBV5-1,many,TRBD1,TGCGCCAGCAGCGGAACAGGGGCTGTCACTGAAGCTTTCTTT,CASSGTGAVTEAFF
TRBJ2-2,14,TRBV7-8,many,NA,TGTGCCAGCCAACGAAGCAAGAACACCGGGGAGCTGTTTTTT,CASQRSKNTGELFF
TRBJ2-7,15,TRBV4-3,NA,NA,TGCGCCAGCAGCCTAAGAACAGGGAAAAACTACGAGCAGTACTTC,CASSLRTGKNYEQYF
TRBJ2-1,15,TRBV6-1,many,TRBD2,TGTGCCAGCAGTGAAGAGAGCGGACTAGCGGATGAGCAGTTCTTC,CASSEESGLADEQFF
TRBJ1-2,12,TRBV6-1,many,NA,TGTGCCAGCACAGGTGCTAACTATGGCTACACCTTC,CASTGANYGYTF
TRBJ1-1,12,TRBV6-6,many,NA,TGTGCCAGCACCGACGGAGCCACTGAAGCTTTCTTT,CASTDGATEAFF
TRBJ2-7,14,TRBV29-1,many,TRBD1,TGCAGCGTTGAAGGAACAGGGGTTCCCTACGAGCAGTACTTC,CSVEGTGVPYEQYF
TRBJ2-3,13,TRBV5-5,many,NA,TGTGCCAGCAGCTTAGGAGGTCAGGTTACGCAGTATTTT,CASSLGGQVTQYF
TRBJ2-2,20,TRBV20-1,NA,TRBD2,TGCAGTGCTAGAGATCTCGGCGGGACTAGCGGGGGGGCAGAAACCGGGGAGCTGTTTTTT,CSARDLGGTSGGAETGELFF
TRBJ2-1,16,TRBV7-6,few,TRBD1,TGTGCCAGCAGCTCTTCCCTGGGACAGGGGACCGATGAGCAGTTCTTC,CASSSSLGQGTDEQFF
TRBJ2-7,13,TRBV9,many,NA,TGTGCCAGCAGCGGACGGAACTCCTACGAGCAGTACTTC,CASSGRNSYEQYF
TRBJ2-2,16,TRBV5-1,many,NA,TGCGCCAGCAGCTTAGGGCCCCGGGTGAACACCGGGGAGCTGTTTTTT,CASSLGPRVNTGELFF
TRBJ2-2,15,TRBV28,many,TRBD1,TGTGCCAGCAGCTGGACAGGGACTGGGACCGGGGAGCTGTTTTTT,CASSWTGTGTGELFF
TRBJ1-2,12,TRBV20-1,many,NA,TGCAGTGCTAGAAAGGGGGACTATGGCTACACCTTC,CSARKGDYGYTF
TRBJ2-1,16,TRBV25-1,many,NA,TGTGCCAGCAGTGAATCCCCGACTGATACCTACAATGAGCAGTTCTTC,CASSESPTDTYNEQFF
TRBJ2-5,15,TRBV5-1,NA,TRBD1,TGCGCCAGCAGCAGACGCCAGGGGGCCGGGGAGACCCAGTACTTC,CASSRRQGAGETQYF
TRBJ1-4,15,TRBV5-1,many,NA,TGCGCCAGCAGCAGACAAGGACAGAATAATGAAAAACTGTTTTTT,CASSRQGQNNEKLFF
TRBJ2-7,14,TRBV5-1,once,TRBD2,TGCGCCAGCAGCTCAGGGACTAGCGTGTACGAGCAGTACTTC,CASSSGTSVYEQYF
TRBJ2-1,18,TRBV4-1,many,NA,TGCGCCAGCAGCCAAGGGGGGCGAAGGGGAGCCTCCTACAATGAGCAGTTCTTC,CASSQGGRRGASYNEQFF
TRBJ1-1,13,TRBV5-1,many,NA,TGCGCCAGCAGCTTGACCAGGAACACTGAAGCTTTCTTT,CASSLTRNTEAFF
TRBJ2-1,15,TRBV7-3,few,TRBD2,TGTGCCAGCAGCCCACGGGGTACGGGGGGGTCTCTGCAGTTCTTC,CASSPRGTGGSLQFF